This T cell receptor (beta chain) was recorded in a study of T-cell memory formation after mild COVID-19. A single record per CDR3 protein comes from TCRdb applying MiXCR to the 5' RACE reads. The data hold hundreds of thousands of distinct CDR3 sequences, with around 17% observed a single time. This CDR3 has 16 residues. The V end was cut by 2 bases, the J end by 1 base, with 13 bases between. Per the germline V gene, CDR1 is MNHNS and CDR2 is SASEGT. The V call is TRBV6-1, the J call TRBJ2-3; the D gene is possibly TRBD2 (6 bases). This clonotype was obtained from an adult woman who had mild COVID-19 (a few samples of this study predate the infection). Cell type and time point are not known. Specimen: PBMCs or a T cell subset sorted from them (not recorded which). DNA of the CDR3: TGTGCCAGCAGTGAATTGTTCGGGAGTCGCACAGATACGCAGTATTTT. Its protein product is CASSELFGSRTDTQYF.